This entry describes one T cell receptor beta chain. This CDR3 is built from 17 residues. J lost 0 bases, V lost 2 bases, and 7 bases had no gene match. Germline CDR1 and CDR2: KGHSH and LQKENI. The entry originates in a study of blood T cell repertoires in COVID-19. Overall study: There were acute and convalescent COVID-19 samples, and they came from the United States, Italy and Spain. T cells, B-cell-depleted T cells, or PBMCs supplied cDNA or gDNA.

Profiled with immunoSEQ multiplex PCR; TCRdb holds only in-frame clones, not every one. Found here are around 100,000 clones, just over 85% of them singletons; the top ten hold about 3%. This receptor was identified in a human donor in a cohort sampled during active COVID-19. Sequencing was carried out using peripheral blood. This sequence joins TRBV18 and TRBJ2-7; 10 bases line up with TRBD2. The CDR3 here is CASSPSLAGENSYEQYF. For the CDR3, the DNA is TGTGCCAGCTCACCAAGCCTAGCGGGAGAGAACTCCTACGAGCAGTACTTC.